This T cell receptor beta chain was retrieved from a study of blood T cell repertoires in COVID-19. The CDR3 sequence is 15 residues long. Germline loops: CDR1 KGHSH, CDR2 LQKENI. Trimming at V came to 3 bases and at J to 5 bases, leaving 0 bases not matched to a gene. Sequencing used immunoSEQ multiplex PCR; TCRdb keeps in-frame clones, though not all of them. The data hold hundreds of thousands of clones, with 87% observed a single time. The specimen sequenced was peripheral blood. V is TRBV18 and J is TRBJ2-1, with 14 nucleotides matching TRBD2. The TCR sequence derives from a man aged 60 to 75 who had recovered from COVID-19. CDR3 sequence (DNA): TGTGCCAGCTCACCGGGACTAGCGGGGGACAATGAGCAGTTCTTC. It codes for CASSPGLAGDNEQFF.